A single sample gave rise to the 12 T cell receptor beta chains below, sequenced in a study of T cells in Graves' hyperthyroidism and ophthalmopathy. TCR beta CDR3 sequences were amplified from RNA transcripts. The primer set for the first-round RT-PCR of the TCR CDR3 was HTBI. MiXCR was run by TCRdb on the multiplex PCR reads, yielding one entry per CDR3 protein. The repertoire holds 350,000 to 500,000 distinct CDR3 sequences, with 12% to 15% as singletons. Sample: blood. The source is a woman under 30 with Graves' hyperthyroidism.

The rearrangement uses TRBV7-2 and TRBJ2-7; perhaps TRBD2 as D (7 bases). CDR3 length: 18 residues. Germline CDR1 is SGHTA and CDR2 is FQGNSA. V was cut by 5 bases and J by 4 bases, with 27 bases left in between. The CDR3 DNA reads TGTGCCAGCAGCCCCTTAGGGGGGGGGGGCGGGAGTAGATACGAGCAGTACTTC. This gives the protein CASSPLGGGGGSRYEQYF.

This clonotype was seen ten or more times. The CDR3 protein is CSGLQGARAFF. CDR3 nucleotides: TGCAGTGGTCTACAGGGGGCTCGGGCTTTCTTT. The V call is TRBV20-1, the J call TRBJ1-1, with 9 bases lining up with TRBD1. CDR1 DFQATT and CDR2 SNEGSKA come from the germline V gene (reference sequence). The trim removed 7 bases at V and 11 bases at J, leaving 8 bases unmatched. This CDR3 contains 11 residues.

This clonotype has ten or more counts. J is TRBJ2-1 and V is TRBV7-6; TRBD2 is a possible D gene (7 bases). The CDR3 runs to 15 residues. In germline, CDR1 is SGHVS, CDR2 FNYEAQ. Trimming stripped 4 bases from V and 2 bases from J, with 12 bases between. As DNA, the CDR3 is TGTGCCAGCAGCTCGGGGGGCTGGCCCTACAATGAGCAGTTCTTC. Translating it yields CASSSGGWPYNEQFF.

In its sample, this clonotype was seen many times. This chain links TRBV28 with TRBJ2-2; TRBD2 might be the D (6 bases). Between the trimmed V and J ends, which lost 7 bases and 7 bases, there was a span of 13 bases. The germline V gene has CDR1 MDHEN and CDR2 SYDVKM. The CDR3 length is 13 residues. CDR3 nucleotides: TGTGCCAGCACAAGGAGGGGATACGGGGAGCTGTTTTTT. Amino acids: CASTRRGYGELFF.

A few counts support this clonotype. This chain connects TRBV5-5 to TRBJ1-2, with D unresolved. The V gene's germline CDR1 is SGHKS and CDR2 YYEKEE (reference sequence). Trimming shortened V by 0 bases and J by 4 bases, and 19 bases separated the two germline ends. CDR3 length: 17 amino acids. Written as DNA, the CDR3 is TGTGCCAGCAGCTTGGCCTATAACCCGCTAATGGGCTATGGCTACACCTTC. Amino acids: CASSLAYNPLMGYGYTF. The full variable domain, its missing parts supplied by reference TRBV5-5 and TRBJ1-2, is DAGVTQSPTHLIKTRGQQVTLRCSPISGHKSVSWYQQVLGQGPQFIFQYYEKEERGRGNFPDRFSARQFPNYSSELNVNALLLGDSALYLCASSLAYNPLMGYGYTFGSGTRLTVV.

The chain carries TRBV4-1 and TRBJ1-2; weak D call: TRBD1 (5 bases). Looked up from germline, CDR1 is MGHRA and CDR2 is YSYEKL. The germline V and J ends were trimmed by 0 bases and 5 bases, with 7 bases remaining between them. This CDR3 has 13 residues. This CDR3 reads CASSQERGYGYTF. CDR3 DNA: TGCGCCAGCAGCCAAGAAAGGGGTTATGGCTACACCTTC.

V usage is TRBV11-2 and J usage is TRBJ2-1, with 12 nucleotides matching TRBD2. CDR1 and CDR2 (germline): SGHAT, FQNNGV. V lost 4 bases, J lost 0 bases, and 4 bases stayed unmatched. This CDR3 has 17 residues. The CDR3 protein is CASSSSGRATSYNEQFF. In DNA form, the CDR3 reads TGTGCCAGCAGCTCTAGCGGGAGGGCCACCTCCTACAATGAGCAGTTCTTC.

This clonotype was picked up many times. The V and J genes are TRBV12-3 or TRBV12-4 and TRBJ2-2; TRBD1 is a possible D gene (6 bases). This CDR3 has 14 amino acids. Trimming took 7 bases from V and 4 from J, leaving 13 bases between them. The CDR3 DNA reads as TGTGCCAGCAAAAAACAGGGAGTCACCGGGGAGCTGTTTTTT. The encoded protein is CASKKQGVTGELFF.

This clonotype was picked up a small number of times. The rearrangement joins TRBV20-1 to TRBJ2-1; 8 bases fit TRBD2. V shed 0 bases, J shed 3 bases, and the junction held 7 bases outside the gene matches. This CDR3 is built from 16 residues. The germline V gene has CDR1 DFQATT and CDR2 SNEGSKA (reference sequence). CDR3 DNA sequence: TGCAGTGCTAGAGATCGGAGGGCGGGAGGCTACAATGAGCAGTTCTTC. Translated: CSARDRRAGGYNEQFF.

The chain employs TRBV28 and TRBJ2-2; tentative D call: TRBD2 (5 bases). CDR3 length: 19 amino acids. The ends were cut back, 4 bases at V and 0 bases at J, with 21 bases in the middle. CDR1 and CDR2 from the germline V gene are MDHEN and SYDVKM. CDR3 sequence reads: CASSYGVRINGANTGELFF. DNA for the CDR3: TGTGCCAGCAGTTATGGTGTGAGGATCAACGGGGCGAACACCGGGGAGCTGTTTTTT.

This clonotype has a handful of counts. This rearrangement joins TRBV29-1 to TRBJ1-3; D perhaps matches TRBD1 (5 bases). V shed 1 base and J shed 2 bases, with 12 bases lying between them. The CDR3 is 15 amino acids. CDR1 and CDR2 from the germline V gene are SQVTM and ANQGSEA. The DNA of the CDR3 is TGCAGCGTTGAAGCCCGGACAAGCCCTGGAAACACCATATATTTT. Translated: CSVEARTSPGNTIYF.

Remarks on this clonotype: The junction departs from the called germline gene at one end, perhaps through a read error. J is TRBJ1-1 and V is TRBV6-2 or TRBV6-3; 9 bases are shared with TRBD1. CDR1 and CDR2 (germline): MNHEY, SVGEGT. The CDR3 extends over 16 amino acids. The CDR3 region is CASSYSTGGLGTEAFF. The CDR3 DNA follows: TGTGCCAGCAGCTACTCCACAGGGGGCCTGGGGACTGAAGCTTTCTTT.